Sequencing of this TCR beta chain was carried out in a study of molecular identifiers for immune sequencing clone quantification. Germline lookup yields CDR1 SEHNR and CDR2 FQNEAQ (reference sequence). Trimming removed 5 bases from V and 1 base from J; junction bases left unmatched: 13. The CDR3 totals 18 residues. Via MiXCR, TCRdb re-called the PCR reads, giving one row per CDR3 protein. This table holds more than 450,000 distinct CDR3 sequences, about 25% found once. With respect to this clonotype: Antigen unknown.

Naive CD8 libraries were made from roughly 18,000 to 920,000 sorted cells, and they used 10%, 30% or 50% RNA. Naive CD8 T cells, phenotype CD8+CD4-CCR7+CD45RA+, were sorted. Study-level findings and limits: Among effectors, clones above 20 RNA copies held over 97% of molecules; among naive cells, under 1%.

The sequence derives from a human donor in good health. Some libraries in this study had Jurkat cell RNA spiked in. The sequencing input was naive CD8+ T cells from blood, with Jurkat cell RNA spiked in. Specified subset: FACS-sorted CD8+CD4-CCR7+CD45RA+ naive T cells. The chain joins TRBV7-9 to TRBJ2-7; 11 nucleotides agree with TRBD2. The CDR3 bases are TGTGCCAGCAGCACCCCCGGGACTAGCGGCCCTGGATCCTACGAGCAGTACTTC. It encodes CASSTPGTSGPGSYEQYF. Supplemented by reference TRBV7-9 and TRBJ2-7, the full variable domain reads DTGVSQNPRHKITKRGQNVTFRCDPISEHNRLYWYRQTLGQGPEFLTYFQNEAQLEKSRLLSDRFSAERPKGSFSTLEIQRTEQGDSAMYLCASSTPGTSGPGSYEQYFGPGTRLTVT.